This TCR beta chain came from a study of blood T cell repertoires in COVID-19. Study overall: Researchers got acute and convalescent COVID-19 samples from the United States, Italy and Spain. The cDNA or gDNA used as material had been derived from T cells, B-cell-depleted T cells, or PBMCs.

How the authors handled the data: By means of reference gene primer amplification, nucleated cell counts were estimated. The table came from immunoSEQ multiplex PCR; TCRdb's copy has only in-frame clones and leaves some out. D and trimming come from the DNA, and the V and J calls and clone size come from that table. The sample shows tens of thousands of clones, about four fifths of them seen only once. The CDR3 contains 15 residues. Trimming took 2 bases from V and 0 from J, leaving 12 bases between them. CDR1 is GTSNPN and CDR2 is SVGIG in the germline V gene (reference sequence). Sequencing was done on a sample of peripheral blood. This rearrangement joins TRBV30 to TRBJ2-3, with D possibly being TRBD2 (6 bases). The source is a man aged 65-85 years who had recovered from COVID-19. The CDR3 loop is CAWSLTGLSTDTQYF. CDR3 in DNA: TGTGCCTGGAGTTTAACGGGACTGAGCACAGATACGCAGTATTTT.